These 22 T cell receptor beta chains originate from one sample sequenced in a study of graft-versus-host responses after intestinal transplantation. This table comes from immunoSEQ multiplex PCR, and its TCRdb copy is limited to in-frame clones, with some not included. In the table there are over 100,000 clones, roughly 84% of which are singletons. These receptors' targets are unknown. The sample consisted of unstimulated CD4+ T cells sorted from spleen or lymph node cells, taken before intestinal transplant. The receptors shown here come from a human donor who received an intestinal transplant.

As DNA, the CDR3 is TGTGCCTGGACGCGCGGGAGTCTTGGCGAGCAGTACTTC. Its translation is CAWTRGSLGEQYF. This chain links TRBV30 with TRBJ2-7; TRBD2 matches at 7 bases. In germline, CDR1 is GTSNPN, CDR2 SVGIG (reference sequence). After removal of 4 bases from V and 6 bases from J, the junction contained 9 bases not matched to a gene. This CDR3 has 13 amino acids.

This sequence joins TRBV19 and TRBJ2-5; no clear D gene. V lost 11 bases to trimming and J lost 4 bases, with 20 bases between them. The CDR3 covers 14 residues. The germline gives CDR1 LNHDA, CDR2 SQIVND (reference sequence). In DNA, the CDR3 is TGTGCCGGCCCCCCCCGAAGGGATCCAGAGACCCAGTACTTC. Encoded protein: CAGPPRRDPETQYF.

The CDR3 protein is CASSLWSSGNTGELFF. The CDR3 bases are TGTGCCAGCAGTTTATGGTCTAGCGGAAACACCGGGGAGCTGTTTTTT. This rearrangement joins TRBV28 to TRBJ2-2; 7 nucleotides align to TRBD2. In germline, CDR1 is MDHEN, CDR2 SYDVKM. This CDR3 contains 16 residues. Germline trimming cut 0 bases from V and 2 bases from J; bases unmatched to any gene: 3.

The gene calls are TRBV6-5 and TRBJ1-2; D perhaps matches TRBD1 (6 bases). The germline gives CDR1 MNHEY, CDR2 SVGAGI. The CDR3 is made up of 14 amino acids. Trimming took off 5 bases at V and 7 bases at J, with 17 bases between the two ends. In nucleotides, the CDR3 is TGTGCCAGCAGTAAAAGGACAGTCTCTCGTGGCTACACCTTC. It is translated as CASSKRTVSRGYTF.

The J gene is TRBJ2-7, the V gene TRBV12-5; unclear D gene. There are 14 residues in the CDR3. The germline V gene encodes CDR1 LGHNT and CDR2 FRNRAP. Trimming removed 5 bases at V and 0 bases at J, with 11 bases between. The DNA of the CDR3 is TGTGCTAGTGGTCCCTCGGGCCTCTCCTACGAGCAGTACTTC. Translation gives CASGPSGLSYEQYF.

The chain recombines TRBV11-1 with TRBJ2-5; D might be TRBD2 (5 bases). The J call is in doubt because the DNA end fits TRBJ2-7 better. CDR3 length: 14 amino acids. Germline CDR1 and CDR2: SGHAT and FQDESV (reference sequence). CDR3 sequence: CASSLVHGTYEQYF. CDR3 nucleotide sequence: TGTGCCAGCAGCTTAGTTCACGGGACCTACGAGCAGTACTTC.

This chain uses TRBV7-3 with TRBJ2-7; the match to TRBD1 covers 8 bases. In germline, CDR1 is SGHTA, CDR2 FQGTGA. The CDR3 contains 14 residues. Losses at the gene ends were 5 bases for V and 7 bases for J; bases not matched to a gene: 10. This CDR3 is CASSPRGTGGEQYF. CDR3 in DNA: TGTGCCAGCAGCCCCAGGGGGACAGGTGGTGAGCAGTACTTC.

This sequence joins TRBV27 and TRBJ2-1; D remains unclear. Trimming took 5 bases from V and 5 from J, leaving 16 bases between them. The CDR3 has 15 residues. Germline CDR1 and CDR2: MNHEY and SMNVEV (reference sequence). In DNA, the CDR3 is TGTGCCAGCAGTCTACTGCCGGTCGCCGACAATGAGCAGTTCTTC. It encodes CASSLLPVADNEQFF.

V usage is TRBV28 and J usage is TRBJ2-3, with 11 bases that match TRBD2. Germline CDR1 reads MDHEN; CDR2 reads SYDVKM. The V segment lost 5 bases and the J segment 6 bases; nucleotides outside the gene matches: 7. The CDR3 spans 15 residues. The CDR3 region is CASSIPGLAADTQYF. The CDR3 coding sequence is TGTGCCAGCAGTATACCGGGACTAGCGGCGGATACGCAGTATTTT.

The gene calls are TRBV29-1 and TRBJ2-1; D unclear. Trimming cost V 3 bases and J 4 bases, with 4 bases left between them. The CDR3 loop spans 11 amino acids. From germline, CDR1 is SQVTM and CDR2 ANQGSEA. The DNA for the CDR3 is TGCAGCGTTGAGCGGTACAATGAGCAGTTCTTC. This codes for CSVERYNEQFF.

This clone has a handful of counts. The J gene is TRBJ1-4, the V gene TRBV11-2; TRBD1 is a possible D gene (5 bases). Deletions cut 2 bases from V and 1 base from J, with 5 bases between. Germline V gives CDR1 SGHAT, CDR2 FQNNGV. CDR3 length: 14 residues. CDR3 nucleotides: TGTGCCAGCAGCTTACAGGGAACTAATGAAAAACTGTTTTTT. Translation: CASSLQGTNEKLFF.

The chain employs TRBV6-5 and TRBJ2-7, with 9 bases aligning to TRBD2. The CDR3 runs to 15 residues. The V gene's germline CDR1 is MNHEY and CDR2 SVGAGI. Germline trimming cut 4 bases from V and 4 bases from J; bases unmatched to any gene: 8. The CDR3 nucleotides read TGTGCCAGCAGTTCCGGGACTAGCTTATCTTACGAGCAGTACTTC. This translates into CASSSGTSLSYEQYF.

The gene calls are TRBV5-1 and TRBJ2-5, with 7 bases that match TRBD2. The CDR3 is 15 residues long. Trimming cost V 6 bases and J 2 bases; bases outside gene matches: 10. The germline V gene encodes CDR1 SGHRS and CDR2 YFSETQ. The CDR3: CASTMWGGVQETQYF. The CDR3 DNA reads as TGCGCCAGCACCATGTGGGGGGGAGTTCAAGAGACCCAGTACTTC.

This clone has just one count. This chain joins TRBV5-4 and TRBJ2-5; D is perhaps TRBD2 (5 bases). Germline CDR1 reads SGHNT; CDR2 reads YYREEE (reference sequence). This CDR3 region has 13 residues. Trimming took off 3 bases at V and 1 base at J, with 7 bases between the two ends. CDR3 DNA sequence: TGTGCCAGCAGCTCGCGGGTCCAAGAGACCCAGTACTTC. Amino acid sequence: CASSSRVQETQYF.

The chain links TRBV9 to TRBJ2-1; perhaps TRBD1 as D (5 bases). The CDR3 runs to 15 residues. Germline V gene lookup returns CDR1 SGDLS and CDR2 YYNGEE. With 3 bases removed from V and 0 bases from J, the gap between germline ends came to 10 bases. CDR3 amino acids: CASSEQVSSYNEQFF. The CDR3 nucleotides read TGTGCCAGCAGCGAACAGGTAAGCTCCTACAATGAGCAGTTCTTC.

V usage is TRBV7-6 and J usage is TRBJ2-7; TRBD2 agrees at 9 bases. The germline CDR1 and CDR2 sequences are SGHVS and FNYEAQ. Losses at the gene ends were 4 bases for V and 2 bases for J; bases not matched to a gene: 6. This CDR3 is 15 amino acids long. CDR3 coding DNA: TGTGCCAGCAGCTCCGGAAGCGGGGGGACCTACGAGCAGTACTTC. Amino acid sequence: CASSSGSGGTYEQYF.

The chain joins TRBV5-4 to TRBJ1-2; weak D call: TRBD1 (6 bases). The ends were cut back, 3 bases at V and 2 bases at J, with 14 bases in the middle. The germline gives CDR1 SGHNT, CDR2 YYREEE (reference sequence). This CDR3 comprises 15 residues. The CDR3 bases are TGTGCCAGCAGCTACTCAGGGGTTTCGAACTATGGCTACACCTTC. Residues: CASSYSGVSNYGYTF.

This chain uses TRBV10-3 with TRBJ2-7; 7 positions match TRBD1. This CDR3 spans 13 amino acids. Per germline, CDR1 ENHRY and CDR2 SYGVKD. V lost 0 bases to trimming and J lost 4 bases; unmatched junction nucleotides: 0. The CDR3 bases are TGTGCCATCAGTGAGTCGACAGGGTACGAGCAGTACTTC. Translated: CAISESTGYEQYF.

This rearrangement joins TRBV7-9 to TRBJ2-1; 10 bases align to TRBD2. J gave up 0 bases and V 5 bases, and 10 bases lay outside the gene matches. Germline CDR1 is SEHNR and CDR2 is FQNEAQ (reference sequence). This CDR3 is 18 amino acids long. CDR3 DNA sequence: TGTGCCAGCAGCCCTAGAAGCGGGGGGGCCCTCTCCTACAATGAGCAGTTCTTC. Translating it yields CASSPRSGGALSYNEQFF.

In nucleotides, the CDR3 is TGTGCCTGGAGTAAGCTCGGGGGACAGGAAAAACTGTTTTTT. Protein product: CAWSKLGGQEKLFF. The chain has TRBV30 and TRBJ1-4; 7 bases agree with TRBD1. The CDR3 runs 14 residues. With V trimmed by 2 bases and J by 8 bases, 8 bases remained unmatched. In germline, CDR1 is GTSNPN, CDR2 SVGIG (reference sequence).

This chain joins TRBV14 and TRBJ2-7, with TRBD2 matching 7 bases. The CDR3 extends over 15 amino acids. The V gene's germline CDR1 is SGHDN and CDR2 FVKESK. The junction had 9 bases not matched to a gene; V was cut back by 1 base and J by 6 bases. As DNA, the CDR3 is TGTGCCAGCAGCCAAGCGGGGACTATTAGGGGCGAGCAGTACTTC. Residues: CASSQAGTIRGEQYF.

CDR3 in amino acids: CASSFRGGTDTQYF. The DNA of the CDR3 is TGTGCCAGCAGTTTCAGGGGGGGCACAGATACGCAGTATTTT. This chain joins TRBV2 and TRBJ2-3; TRBD1 might be the D (7 bases). Germline V gene sequence: CDR1 SNHLY, CDR2 FYNNEI. V lost 5 bases to trimming and J lost 1 base, with 10 bases between them. The CDR3 sequence is 14 residues long.